This T cell receptor (beta chain) derives from a study of blood T cell repertoires in COVID-19. Study-level information: Acute and convalescent COVID-19 specimens originated in the United States, Italy and Spain. Sources were T cells, B-cell-depleted T cells, or PBMCs; the material itself was cDNA or gDNA.

Per the original methods: Amplification of reference gene primers was used by the study to estimate nucleated cell counts. Libraries were prepared by immunoSEQ multiplex PCR; TCRdb keeps only in-frame clonotypes and omits some of them. For V, J and clone size, that table is used; D and trimming come from the DNA. The table lists 310,000 or so clones, about 89% of them singletons. The germline V gene has CDR1 MNHEY and CDR2 SMNVEV (reference sequence). The CDR3 consists of 14 residues. V lost 3 bases and J lost 3, with 11 bases in between. Sequenced: peripheral blood. The genes are TRBV27 and TRBJ1-1; possibly TRBD1 for D (6 bases). This TCR came from a man between 18 and 29 years old who had recovered from COVID-19. The chain's CDR3 is CASSLSDSYTEAFF. The CDR3 DNA reads as TGTGCCAGCAGTTTGTCGGACAGTTACACTGAAGCTTTCTTT.